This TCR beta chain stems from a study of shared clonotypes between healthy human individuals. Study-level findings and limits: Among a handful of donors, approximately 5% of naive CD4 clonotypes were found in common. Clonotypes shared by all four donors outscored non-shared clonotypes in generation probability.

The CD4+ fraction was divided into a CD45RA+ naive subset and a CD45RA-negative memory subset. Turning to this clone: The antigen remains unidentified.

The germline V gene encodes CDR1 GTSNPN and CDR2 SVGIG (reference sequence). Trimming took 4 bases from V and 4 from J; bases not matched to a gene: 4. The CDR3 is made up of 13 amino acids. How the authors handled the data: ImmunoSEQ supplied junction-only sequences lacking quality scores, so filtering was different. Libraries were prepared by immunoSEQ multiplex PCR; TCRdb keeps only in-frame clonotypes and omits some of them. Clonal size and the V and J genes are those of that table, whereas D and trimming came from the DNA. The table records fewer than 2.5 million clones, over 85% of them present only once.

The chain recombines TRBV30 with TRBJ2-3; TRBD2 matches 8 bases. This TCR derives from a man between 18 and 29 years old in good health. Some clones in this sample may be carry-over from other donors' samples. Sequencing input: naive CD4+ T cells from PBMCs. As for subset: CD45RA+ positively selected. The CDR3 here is CAWTGGPPDTQYF. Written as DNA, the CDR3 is TGTGCCTGGACGGGAGGGCCCCCAGATACGCAGTATTTT.